These 30 T cell receptor beta chains share one sample of origin, sequenced in a study of metastatic and nonmetastatic thyroid tumors (dated by TCRdb to 2018 to 2021). Before undergoing thyroid surgery, none of the patients had been given any kind of treatment. The library was generated by PCR. TCRdb records Illumina HiSeq 4000 as the sequencer. The raw public reads went through TCRdb reprocessing: fastp at Q25, MiXCR clone calling, in-frame beta chains kept. This sample is represented by fewer than 40,000 clones; roughly 29% of them were singletons. 25% to 35% of the sample belongs to the ten largest clones. The sequencing input was blood. The receptors stem from a female donor with papillary thyroid cancer or a benign thyroid nodule (not recorded which). Some clones in this sample may be carry-over from other donors' samples.

The rearrangement links TRBV4-3 to TRBJ1-5; no definite D call. Trimming left V 2 bases short and J 5 bases short, with 10 bases between. The germline gives CDR1 LGHNA, CDR2 YSLEER. CDR3 length equals 14 residues. The CDR3 coding sequence is TGCGCCAGCAGCCAATGGAGAATGGATCAGCCCCAGCATTTT. Protein: CASSQWRMDQPQHF.

This clone was counted a few times. The chain is built from TRBV6-5 and TRBJ2-7; D gene uncertain. V shed 2 bases and J shed 5 bases, with 13 bases lying between them. The CDR3 length is 14 residues. Germline V gene sequence: CDR1 MNHEY, CDR2 SVGAGI. CDR3 in DNA: TGTGCCAGCAGTTACAACCCCCTCCCGCACGAGCAGTACTTC. Amino acids: CASSYNPLPHEQYF.

V gene TRBV30 combines with J gene TRBJ1-5, with D tentatively TRBD1 (5 bases). Germline V CDR1 and CDR2: GTSNPN, SVGIG (reference sequence). V was cut by 3 bases and J by 2 bases, with 8 bases left in between. This CDR3 is built from 13 residues. CDR3 bases: TGTGCCTGGAGGGGAGGGGGCAATCAGCCCCAGCATTTT. It specifies CAWRGGGNQPQHF. The full variable domain, completed using reference TRBV30 and TRBJ1-5, is SQTIHQWPATLVQPVGSPLSLECTVEGTSNPNLYWYRQAAGRGLQLLFYSVGIGQISSEVPQNLSASRPQDRQFILSSKKLLLSDSGFYLCAWRGGGNQPQHFGDGTRLSIL.

The sample holds a few counts of this clone. V is TRBV6-5 and J is TRBJ1-5, with TRBD1 matching over 7 bases. The CDR3 runs 16 residues. The germline V gene has CDR1 MNHEY and CDR2 SVGAGI. Trimming cost V 1 base and J 6 bases; bases outside gene matches: 9. The CDR3 nucleotides read TGTGCCAGCAGTTACTTGGGCGACAGGGCCGGTCAGCCCCAGCATTTT. Its protein is CASSYLGDRAGQPQHF.

This clone was counted many times. The chain has TRBV7-8 and TRBJ1-5; weak D call: TRBD1 (6 bases). The CDR3 totals 18 residues. V lost 2 bases to trimming and J lost 0 bases, with 17 bases between them. Germline CDR1 reads SGHVS; CDR2 reads FQNEAQ. CDR3 loop: CASSLKKGGWGSNQPQHF. CDR3 sequence (DNA): TGTGCCAGCAGCTTAAAAAAGGGGGGTTGGGGTAGCAATCAGCCCCAGCATTTT.

Many counts were recorded for this clone. The chain has TRBV15 and TRBJ1-5, with D possibly TRBD1 on 6 matching bases. The V gene lost 1 base and the J gene lost 7 bases, with 11 bases spanning the gap. The CDR3 contains 14 residues. CDR1 LNHNV and CDR2 YYDKDF come from the germline V gene (reference sequence). CDR3 coding DNA: TGTGCCACCAGCAGAGGGACAGCGGGACAGCCCCAGCATTTT. Its protein product is CATSRGTAGQPQHF.

This chain joins TRBV30 and TRBJ2-5; D unclear. CDR1 GTSNPN and CDR2 SVGIG come from the germline V gene (reference sequence). The V and J ends lost 0 bases and 5 bases respectively, with 10 bases between them. This CDR3 region has 13 residues. This CDR3 reads CAWSVAGQETQYF. In DNA, the CDR3 is TGTGCCTGGAGTGTAGCCGGTCAGGAGACCCAGTACTTC.

The chain links TRBV13 to TRBJ2-7; D is possibly TRBD1 (6 bases). Germline CDR1 and CDR2: PRHDT and FYEKMQ (reference sequence). This CDR3 region has 15 residues. V dropped 5 bases and J dropped 0 bases, with 14 bases sitting between them. CDR3 loop: CASSPEGVSSYEQYF. In DNA, the CDR3 is TGTGCCAGCAGCCCCGAGGGGGTAAGCTCCTACGAGCAGTACTTC.

There are a few counts of this clone. The V gene is TRBV6-1, the J gene TRBJ2-5, with D uncertain. With 7 bases removed from V and 4 bases from J, the gap between germline ends came to 13 bases. The CDR3 loop spans 13 amino acids. Germline CDR1 MNHNS, CDR2 SASEGT. CDR3 region: CASTKDLGETQYF. CDR3 DNA sequence: TGTGCCAGCACTAAGGACCTTGGAGAGACCCAGTACTTC.

Notes on this clone: One junction end disagrees with the germline gene, perhaps due to a read error. The chain has TRBV28 and TRBJ1-3, with D possibly TRBD1 on 6 matching bases. The CDR3 extends over 15 amino acids. Germline assignment: CDR1 MDHEN and CDR2 SYDVKM. The CDR3 coding sequence is TGTGCCAGCAGTAACTACAGGGTAGCTGGAAACACAATATATTTT. Its protein is CASSNYRVAGNTIYF.

The table lists this clone with a few counts. This chain uses TRBV20-1 with TRBJ2-7; D might be TRBD1 (6 bases). The germline CDR1 and CDR2 sequences are DFQATT and SNEGSKA (reference sequence). The ends were cut back, 8 bases at V and 1 base at J, with 15 bases in the middle. This CDR3 is built from 13 residues. CDR3 in amino acids: CSPEDRNSYEQYF. The CDR3 region has the DNA TGCAGTCCGGAAGACAGGAATTCCTACGAGCAGTACTTC.

The rearrangement uses TRBV2 and TRBJ1-3; weak D call: TRBD1 (6 bases). Germline CDR1 reads SNHLY; CDR2 reads FYNNEI. Trimming stripped 2 bases from V and 3 bases from J, with 14 bases between. This CDR3 has 16 amino acids. Here the CDR3 DNA reads TGTGCCAGCAGTGAATATAGGGGGTCAAGTGGAAACACCATATATTTT. Its protein is CASSEYRGSSGNTIYF.

The sample holds a few counts of this clone. V usage is TRBV19 and J usage is TRBJ1-1; D remains unclear. The CDR3 extends over 15 amino acids. Germline loops: CDR1 LNHDA, CDR2 SQIVND (reference sequence). The V end lost 5 bases, the J end lost 10 bases, and 23 bases lay between the germline ends. DNA of the CDR3: TGTGCCAGTAGTGTGGGGTTGGGGTCCCCCGCAGGAGCTTTCTTT. Protein product: CASSVGLGSPAGAFF.

The chain employs TRBV6-1 and TRBJ2-1, with D perhaps matching TRBD1 (5 bases). Germline CDR1 reads MNHNS; CDR2 reads SASEGT. The CDR3 extends over 13 amino acids. V lost 7 bases and J lost 4, with 11 bases in between. The CDR3 reads CASKAGQYNEQFF. Here the CDR3 DNA reads TGTGCCAGCAAGGCAGGGCAGTACAATGAGCAGTTCTTC.

Concerning this clone: One junction end disagrees with the germline gene, perhaps due to a read error. V gene TRBV19 combines with J gene TRBJ1-5, with 9 bases identical to TRBD1. The V gene's germline CDR1 is LNHDA and CDR2 SQIVND (reference sequence). The CDR3 runs 15 residues. Here the CDR3 DNA reads TGTGCCAGTAGTCCCGAAGACAGGGGGAATCAACCCCAGCATTTT. Translated, it gives CASSPEDRGNQPQHF.

V and J are TRBV20-1 and TRBJ2-7; a possible D gene is TRBD2 (6 bases). The CDR3 length is 13 residues. CDR1 is DFQATT and CDR2 is SNEGSKA in the germline V gene (reference sequence). Deletions cut 3 bases from V and 0 bases from J, with 9 bases between. The CDR3 reads CSASLGSSYEQYF. CDR3 nucleotide sequence: TGCAGTGCTAGCCTCGGGAGCTCCTACGAGCAGTACTTC.

The V gene is TRBV20-1, the J gene TRBJ2-2, with 7 bases identical to TRBD1. The germline CDR1 and CDR2 sequences are DFQATT and SNEGSKA (reference sequence). The CDR3 covers 14 residues. V gave up 6 bases and J gave up 5 bases; unmatched junction bases: 9. The CDR3 sequence: CSAKDRWTTGELFF. The CDR3 bases are TGCAGTGCAAAGGACAGGTGGACTACCGGGGAGCTGTTTTTT.

The genes are TRBV4-1 and TRBJ1-2, with 9 bases aligning to TRBD1. With 5 bases clipped from V and 4 bases from J, the junction kept 8 bases outside the gene matches. This CDR3 is built from 15 residues. Germline V gives CDR1 MGHRA, CDR2 YSYEKL. The CDR3 reads CASSARDRDIYGYTF. CDR3 coding DNA: TGCGCCAGCAGCGCCCGGGACAGGGATATCTATGGCTACACCTTC.

The chain links TRBV27 to TRBJ2-2; 10 bases are a match to TRBD1. Germline lookup yields CDR1 MNHEY and CDR2 SMNVEV (reference sequence). J was trimmed by 7 bases and V by 2 bases; bases with no gene match: 10. This CDR3 is built from 17 residues. CDR3 sequence (DNA): TGTGCCAGCAGTTTAATTTCGACAGGGGGCGGAAGCGGGGAGCTGTTTTTT. Its translation: CASSLISTGGGSGELFF.

This clone was observed once. The chain combines TRBV11-3 with TRBJ1-6; D is perhaps TRBD1 (6 bases). From germline, CDR1 is SGHNT and CDR2 YENEEA. With 1 base removed from V and 9 bases from J, the gap between germline ends came to 13 bases. This CDR3 has 15 amino acids. This CDR3 reads CASSLGGPGVSPLHF. As DNA, the CDR3 is TGTGCCAGCAGCTTAGGAGGCCCAGGGGTTTCACCCCTCCACTTT.

J is TRBJ2-2 and V is TRBV5-1; 9 bases are shared with TRBD1. The CDR3 runs to 15 residues. CDR1 and CDR2 (germline): SGHRS, YFSETQ. V was pared by 4 bases and J by 6 bases, with 7 bases of the junction left unmatched. The CDR3 sequence is CASSPGQGYAGELFF. In DNA form, the CDR3 reads TGCGCCAGCAGCCCCGGACAGGGGTACGCCGGGGAGCTGTTTTTT.

This chain joins TRBV7-9 and TRBJ1-2; weak D call: TRBD1 (6 bases). This CDR3 comprises 12 residues. The V end lost 7 bases, the J end lost 6 bases, and 12 bases lay between the germline ends. CDR1 is SEHNR and CDR2 is FQNEAQ in the germline V gene (reference sequence). CDR3 amino acids: CASTESGDGYTF. The CDR3 DNA is TGTGCCAGCACCGAATCAGGGGATGGCTACACCTTC.

This clone was recorded a few times. The chain carries TRBV29-1 and TRBJ2-7; 7 positions agree with TRBD2. The germline gives CDR1 SQVTM, CDR2 ANQGSEA. The length of the CDR3 is 14 residues. Trimming cost V 3 bases and J 0 bases; bases outside gene matches: 5. Written as DNA, the CDR3 is TGCAGCGTTGACGGCGGCGGGGGCTCCTACGAGCAGTACTTC. It encodes CSVDGGGGSYEQYF.

This clone appeared many times. The rearrangement uses TRBV6-1 and TRBJ2-7; unclear D gene. V was pared by 5 bases and J by 6 bases, with 14 bases between. Germline-derived CDR1 and CDR2 are MNHNS and SASEGT. The CDR3 loop spans 13 amino acids. CDR3 protein: CASSLGRWGEQYF. In nucleotides, the CDR3 is TGTGCCAGCAGTTTGGGCCGATGGGGCGAGCAGTACTTC.

The gene calls are TRBV2 and TRBJ1-2, with a weak D call TRBD1 (5 bases). Germline lookup yields CDR1 SNHLY and CDR2 FYNNEI. The germline V and J ends were trimmed by 7 bases and 8 bases, with 17 bases remaining between them. The CDR3 is 13 amino acids. CDR3 region: CASNRPGTLGYTF. The CDR3, as DNA: TGTGCCAGCAACCGCCCAGGGACCCTCGGCTACACCTTC. Full variable domain (missing parts from reference TRBV2 and TRBJ1-2): EPEVTQTPSHQVTQMGQEVILRCVPISNHLYFYWYRQILGQKVEFLVSFYNNEISEKSEIFDDQFSVERPDGSNFTLKIRSTKLEDSAMYFCASNRPGTLGYTFGSGTRLTVV.

This clone was picked up a small number of times. The chain couples TRBV5-1 to TRBJ2-7; TRBD1 matches at 10 bases. Germline V gene lookup returns CDR1 SGHRS and CDR2 YFSETQ. The CDR3 loop spans 16 amino acids. After removal of 0 bases from V and 6 bases from J, the junction contained 9 bases not matched to a gene. This CDR3 reads CASSLEPSTGGGEQYF. The CDR3 DNA sequence: TGCGCCAGCAGCTTGGAACCCTCGACAGGGGGCGGCGAGCAGTACTTC.

This clone was counted between two and nine times. CDR3 loop: CASSPDGNTEAFF. The CDR3 nucleotides read TGTGCCAGCAGCCCGGACGGGAACACTGAAGCTTTCTTT. The chain couples TRBV12-3 or TRBV12-4 to TRBJ1-1; D call uncertain. V lost 6 bases, J lost 1 base, and 9 bases lay in between. This CDR3 comprises 13 residues.

This clone was observed a handful of times. The chain uses TRBV11-1 and TRBJ1-2; TRBD1 matches at 7 bases. In germline, CDR1 is SGHAT, CDR2 FQDESV (reference sequence). The length of the CDR3 is 16 residues. J was trimmed by 7 bases and V by 4 bases; bases with no gene match: 15. The CDR3 DNA reads as TGTGCCAGCAGCTCAAGCAGAGCAGGGGGACCGGTTGGCTACACCTTC. Translation: CASSSSRAGGPVGYTF.

In its sample, this clone was seen a few times. CDR3 in DNA: TGTGCCAGCAGTTACAACAGGGACGGCACAGATACGCAGTATTTT. Its protein is CASSYNRDGTDTQYF. The chain links TRBV6-2 or TRBV6-3 to TRBJ2-3; the D gene is possibly TRBD1 (6 bases). Trimming shortened V by 2 bases and J by 1 base, and 10 bases separated the two germline ends. Germline CDR1 MNHEY, CDR2 SVGEGT. The CDR3 is 15 residues long.

In regard to this clone: This may come from a read error, since a much larger clone is one base off. The chain combines TRBV6-1 with TRBJ2-2; 7 bases line up with TRBD1. Trimming removed 7 bases from V and 5 bases from J; junction bases left unmatched: 13. CDR3 length: 16 amino acids. Germline assignment: CDR1 MNHNS and CDR2 SASEGT. CDR3 sequence: CASTPLQGRRTGELFF. The CDR3 nucleotides are TGTGCCAGCACCCCACTACAGGGGAGAAGGACCGGGGAGCTGTTTTTT.